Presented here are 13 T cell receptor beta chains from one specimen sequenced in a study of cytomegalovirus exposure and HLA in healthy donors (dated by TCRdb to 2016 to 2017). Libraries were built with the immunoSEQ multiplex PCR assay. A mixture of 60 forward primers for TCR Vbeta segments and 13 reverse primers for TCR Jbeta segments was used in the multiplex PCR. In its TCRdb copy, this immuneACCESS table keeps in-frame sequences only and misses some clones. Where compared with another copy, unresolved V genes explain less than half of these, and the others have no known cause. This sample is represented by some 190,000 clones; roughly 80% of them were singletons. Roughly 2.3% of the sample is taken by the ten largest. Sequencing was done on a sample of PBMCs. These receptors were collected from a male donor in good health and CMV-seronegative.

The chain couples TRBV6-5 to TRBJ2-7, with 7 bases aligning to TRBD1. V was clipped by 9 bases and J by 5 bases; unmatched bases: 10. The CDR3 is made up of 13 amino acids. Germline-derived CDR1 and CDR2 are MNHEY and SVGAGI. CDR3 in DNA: TGTGCCAGTTATAACAGGGGAAAGGACGAGCAGTACTTC. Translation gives CASYNRGKDEQYF.

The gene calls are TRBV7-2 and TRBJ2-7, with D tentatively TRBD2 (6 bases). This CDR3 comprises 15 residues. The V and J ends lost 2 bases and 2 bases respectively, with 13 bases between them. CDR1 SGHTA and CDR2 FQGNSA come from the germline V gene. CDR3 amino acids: CASSLYRGIPYEQYF. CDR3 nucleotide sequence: TGTGCCAGCAGCTTATACCGGGGGATACCCTACGAGCAGTACTTC.

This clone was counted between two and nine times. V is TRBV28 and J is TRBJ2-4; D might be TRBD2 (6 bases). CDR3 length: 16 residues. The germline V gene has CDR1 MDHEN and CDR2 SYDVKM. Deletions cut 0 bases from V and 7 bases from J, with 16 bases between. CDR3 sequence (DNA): TGTGCCAGCAGTTTATGGACGGGAGTCAAGATTAACATTCAGTACTTC. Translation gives CASSLWTGVKINIQYF. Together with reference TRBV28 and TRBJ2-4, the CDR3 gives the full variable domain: DVKVTQSSRYLVKRTGEKVFLECVQDMDHENMFWYRQDPGLGLRLIYFSYDVKMKEKGDIPEGYSVSREKKERFSLILESASTNQTSMYLCASSLWTGVKINIQYFGAGTRLSVL.

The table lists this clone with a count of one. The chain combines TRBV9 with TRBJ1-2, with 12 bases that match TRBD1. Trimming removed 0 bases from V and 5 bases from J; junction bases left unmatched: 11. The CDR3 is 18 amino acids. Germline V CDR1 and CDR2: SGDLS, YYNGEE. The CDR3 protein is CASSVVPGGQGAGYGYTF. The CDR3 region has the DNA TGTGCCAGCAGCGTAGTACCGGGGGGACAGGGGGCAGGATATGGCTACACCTTC.

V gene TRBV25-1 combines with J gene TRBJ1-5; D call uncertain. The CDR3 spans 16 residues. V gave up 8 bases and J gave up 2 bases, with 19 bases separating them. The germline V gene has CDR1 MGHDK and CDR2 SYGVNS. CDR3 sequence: CASAFRRVSGNQPQHF. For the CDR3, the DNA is TGTGCCAGCGCCTTCCGTCGGGTATCGGGCAATCAGCCCCAGCATTTT.

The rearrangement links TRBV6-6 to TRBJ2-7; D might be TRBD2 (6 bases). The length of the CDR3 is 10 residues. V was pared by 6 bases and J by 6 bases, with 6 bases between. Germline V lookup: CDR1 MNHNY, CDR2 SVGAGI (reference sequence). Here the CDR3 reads CASRGGEQYF. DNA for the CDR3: TGTGCCAGCAGGGGAGGCGAGCAGTACTTC.

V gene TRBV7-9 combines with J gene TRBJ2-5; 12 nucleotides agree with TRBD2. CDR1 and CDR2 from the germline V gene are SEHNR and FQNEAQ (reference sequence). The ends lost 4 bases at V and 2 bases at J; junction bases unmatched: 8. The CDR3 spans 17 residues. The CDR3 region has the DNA TGTGCCAGCAGCTCCCCTTTTGGGACTAGCGGGCAAGAGACCCAGTACTTC. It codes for CASSSPFGTSGQETQYF.

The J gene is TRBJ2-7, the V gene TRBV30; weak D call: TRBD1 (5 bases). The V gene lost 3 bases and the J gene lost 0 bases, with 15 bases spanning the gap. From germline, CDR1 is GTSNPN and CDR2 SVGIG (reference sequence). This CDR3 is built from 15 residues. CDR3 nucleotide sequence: TGTGCCTGGAGCAGGGTATTGGGCCCCTCCTACGAGCAGTACTTC. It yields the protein CAWSRVLGPSYEQYF.

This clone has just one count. The CDR3 DNA reads TGTGCCAGCAGCAAGACTAGCGGAGAACAAGAGACCCAGTACTTC. Encoded protein: CASSKTSGEQETQYF. The chain is built from TRBV7-3 and TRBJ2-5, with 9 bases that match TRBD2. The V gene's germline CDR1 is SGHTA and CDR2 FQGTGA. The CDR3 sequence is 15 residues long. V dropped 5 bases and J dropped 2; count of bases not matched to a gene: 6.

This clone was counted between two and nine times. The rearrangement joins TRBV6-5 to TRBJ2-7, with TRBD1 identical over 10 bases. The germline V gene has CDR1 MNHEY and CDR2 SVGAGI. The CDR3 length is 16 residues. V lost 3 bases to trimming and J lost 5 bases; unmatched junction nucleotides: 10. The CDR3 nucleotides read TGTGCCAGCAGTTATTCACGGGACAGGGGAGACCACGAGCAGTACTTC. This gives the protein CASSYSRDRGDHEQYF.

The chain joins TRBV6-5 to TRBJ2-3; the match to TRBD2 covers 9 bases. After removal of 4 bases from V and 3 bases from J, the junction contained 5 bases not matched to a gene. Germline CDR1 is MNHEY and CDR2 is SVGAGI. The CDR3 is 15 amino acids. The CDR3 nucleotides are TGTGCCAGCAGTTCCCTTAGCGGGGGAACAGATACGCAGTATTTT. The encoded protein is CASSSLSGGTDTQYF.

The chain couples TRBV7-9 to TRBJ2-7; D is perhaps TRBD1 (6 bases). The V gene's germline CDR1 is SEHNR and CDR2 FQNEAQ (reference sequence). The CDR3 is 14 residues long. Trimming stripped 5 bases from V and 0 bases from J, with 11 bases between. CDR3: CASSNWDTSYEQYF. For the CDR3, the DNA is TGTGCCAGCAGCAACTGGGACACCTCCTACGAGCAGTACTTC.

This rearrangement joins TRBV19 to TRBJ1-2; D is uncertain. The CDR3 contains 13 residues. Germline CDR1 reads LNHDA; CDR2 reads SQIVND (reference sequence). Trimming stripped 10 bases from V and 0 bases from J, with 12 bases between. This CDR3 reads CATTRGANYGYTF. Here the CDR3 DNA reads TGTGCCACTACACGGGGAGCTAACTATGGCTACACCTTC.